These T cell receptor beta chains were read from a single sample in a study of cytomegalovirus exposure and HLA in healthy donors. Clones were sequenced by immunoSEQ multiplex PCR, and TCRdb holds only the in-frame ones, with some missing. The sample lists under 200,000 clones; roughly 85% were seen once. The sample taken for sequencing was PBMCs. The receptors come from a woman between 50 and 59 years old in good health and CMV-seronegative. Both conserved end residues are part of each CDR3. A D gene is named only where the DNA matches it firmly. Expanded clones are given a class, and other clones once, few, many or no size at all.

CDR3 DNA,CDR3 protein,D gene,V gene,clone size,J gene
TGTGCCACCAGCAGAGATCGGACAATCTCTGGAAACACCATATATTTT,CATSRDRTISGNTIYF,NA,TRBV15,NA,TRBJ1-3
TGTGCCAGCAGCTTAATAGCGGGGTACTACGAGCAGTACTTC,CASSLIAGYYEQYF,TRBD2,TRBV7-9,NA,TRBJ2-7
TGCGCCAGCAGCTTTAGCGGGAGCGACCACAATGAGCAGTTCTTC,CASSFSGSDHNEQFF,TRBD2,TRBV5-1,NA,TRBJ2-1
TGTGCCAGCAGCCCGGGGACTAGCGGGGGCTCCTACAATGAGCAGTTCTTC,CASSPGTSGGSYNEQFF,TRBD2,TRBV11-2,once,TRBJ2-1
TGTGCCAGTAGTATAGGGACAGGGAACATGGGAAATCAGCCCCAGCATTTT,CASSIGTGNMGNQPQHF,TRBD1,TRBV19,NA,TRBJ1-5
TGTGCCAGCAGTGCACGGGAGCTGGGCACCGGGGAGCTGTTTTTT,CASSARELGTGELFF,NA,TRBV2,NA,TRBJ2-2
TGCGCCAGCAGCCAGGGACAGGGCTTCAACATTCAGTACTTC,CASSQGQGFNIQYF,TRBD1,TRBV4-1,NA,TRBJ2-4
TGTGCCAGCAGTCCAACCTCAGGGACAGGGTTGGACTTC,CASSPTSGTGLDF,TRBD1,TRBV14,NA,TRBJ2-7
TGTGCCAGCAGCTACACGAGGATCGATACAGATACGCAGTATTTT,CASSYTRIDTDTQYF,NA,TRBV6-6,few,TRBJ2-3
TGTGCCAGCAGCCCGGTGGGGTCTAGCGGGTCCGGGGAGCTGTTTTTT,CASSPVGSSGSGELFF,TRBD2,TRBV5-4,NA,TRBJ2-2
TGCGCCAGCAGCCGGGGGGGAACTAGTGACTTCTCCTACAATGAGCAGTTCTTC,CASSRGGTSDFSYNEQFF,TRBD2,TRBV4-1,NA,TRBJ2-1
TGTGCCAGCAGCAGAGCCACAGATACGCAGTATTTT,CASSRATDTQYF,NA,TRBV7-8,few,TRBJ2-3
TGTGCCAGCAGTGAATTCGACAGTAGGCGAGCAGATACGCAGTATTTT,CASSEFDSRRADTQYF,NA,TRBV6-1,NA,TRBJ2-3
TGTGCCAGCAGCTTGGAAAACTTGCAGTACTTC,CASSLENLQYF,NA,TRBV5-4,once,TRBJ2-5
TGCGCCAGCAGCCCTGGGAGTTACGAGCAGTACTTC,CASSPGSYEQYF,NA,TRBV5-1,few,TRBJ2-7
TGTGCCAGCAGTTTCGCAGGGGGTGCTGCCTACGAGCAGTACTTC,CASSFAGGAAYEQYF,TRBD1,TRBV28,NA,TRBJ2-7
TGTGCCAGCAGTTTGCGCCCGGGAGTCTCGGCTAACTATGGCTACACCTTC,CASSLRPGVSANYGYTF,NA,TRBV27,NA,TRBJ1-2
TGTGCCAGCAGCCCGGGAGGCCCCACGTACGAGCAGTACTTC,CASSPGGPTYEQYF,TRBD2,TRBV7-2,NA,TRBJ2-7
TGTGCCAGCAGCTCTAGCGGGGGCGCGGACACCGGGGAGCTGTTTTTT,CASSSSGGADTGELFF,TRBD2,TRBV11-2,once,TRBJ2-2
TGCAGCGCCCTTAATGAAAAACTGTTTTTT,CSALNEKLFF,NA,TRBV29-1,once,TRBJ1-4
TGTGCCAGTAGCCAAAACCGGGACAGCTCCTACGAGCAGTACTTC,CASSQNRDSSYEQYF,TRBD1,TRBV19,NA,TRBJ2-7
TGTGCCAGCAGTGAATGGGCCCCCGGGGGGGTTGCTTTCTTT,CASSEWAPGGVAFF,NA,TRBV25-1,NA,TRBJ1-1
TGTGCCAGCAGCCGAGGAATAACAGGGAACACTGAAGCTTTCTTT,CASSRGITGNTEAFF,NA,TRBV14,NA,TRBJ1-1
TGTGCCAGCAGTGCAGGAGGCAGTTCCTTCTATGGCTACACCTTC,CASSAGGSSFYGYTF,NA,TRBV25-1,NA,TRBJ1-2
TGTGCCAGCAGCCCCCAAGGGACCCAGGGGACCGGGGAGCTGTTTTTT,CASSPQGTQGTGELFF,NA,TRBV5-4,NA,TRBJ2-2
TGTGCCAGCAGCCGGGTCGAACCGGGGGTTAACTATGGCTACACCTTC,CASSRVEPGVNYGYTF,NA,TRBV21-1,once,TRBJ1-2
TGTGCCAGTACGGGACTAGCCTCCTACGAGCAGTACTTC,CASTGLASYEQYF,TRBD2,TRBV19,NA,TRBJ2-7
TGTGCCATCAGTGAGTTAGGGGACACCATATATTTT,CAISELGDTIYF,NA,TRBV10-3,few,TRBJ1-3
TGCGCCAGCAGCTTGTCTAGCCGGCAATGGTCAGATACGCAGTATTTT,CASSLSSRQWSDTQYF,NA,TRBV5-1,NA,TRBJ2-3
TGTGCCAGCAGTGAAATGGACGGCGGGGATGAGCAGTTCTTC,CASSEMDGGDEQFF,NA,TRBV6-1,NA,TRBJ2-1
TGTGCCAGCAGTCCCGGGGGGGCGGGTAACTATGGCTACACCTTC,CASSPGGAGNYGYTF,NA,TRBV28,NA,TRBJ1-2
TGTGCCAGTAGGACTACGAGGCAGGGGGGATCCTACGAGCAGTACTTC,CASRTTRQGGSYEQYF,NA,TRBV19,NA,TRBJ2-7
TGTGCCTGGAGCACGGGACTAGCCTACGAGCAGTACTTC,CAWSTGLAYEQYF,TRBD2,TRBV30,NA,TRBJ2-7
TGTGCCAGCAGCTTGACCTGGACAGGTAGCAATCAGCCCCAGCATTTT,CASSLTWTGSNQPQHF,TRBD1,TRBV5-8,NA,TRBJ1-5
TGCGCCAGCAGCTCCGGGACAGGACAGCCCCAGCATTTT,CASSSGTGQPQHF,TRBD1,TRBV5-1,NA,TRBJ1-5
TGTGCCAGCAGCAAAGCTCCCCCGGGACAGGGCAACTTCCACTCCTACGAGCAGTACTTC,CASSKAPPGQGNFHSYEQYF,NA,TRBV21-1,NA,TRBJ2-7
TGTGCCAGCTTCCTTGGAGTCACCGGGGAGCTGTTTTTT,CASFLGVTGELFF,NA,TRBV18,NA,TRBJ2-2
TGTGCCAGCAGCTTAGGGGCGGGGGACAACATTCAGTACTTC,CASSLGAGDNIQYF,TRBD2,TRBV7-3,NA,TRBJ2-4
TGTGCCAGCAGTGTGACGGGGGTGAGGAGGGAAAATGAGCAGTTCTTC,CASSVTGVRRENEQFF,NA,TRBV28,NA,TRBJ2-1
TGTGCCAGCACCCCGACAGGCCCCTACAATGAGCAGTTCTTC,CASTPTGPYNEQFF,NA,TRBV6-5,NA,TRBJ2-1
TGTGCCAGCAGTTATCGTAGGGGGATCTACGAGCAGTACTTC,CASSYRRGIYEQYF,NA,TRBV6-5,NA,TRBJ2-7
TGTGCCAGCTCACCGTTGGCGGAGAAAGAAGAGACCCAGTACTTC,CASSPLAEKEETQYF,NA,TRBV18,NA,TRBJ2-5
TGTGCCAGCTCACCACCGGGGAGCTTTAGCTCTGGAAACACCATATATTTT,CASSPPGSFSSGNTIYF,NA,TRBV18,once,TRBJ1-3
TGTGCCAGCAGCAGACAGGGGACGAACACCGGGGAGCTGTTTTTT,CASSRQGTNTGELFF,TRBD1,TRBV5-4,NA,TRBJ2-2
TGTGCCAGCAGCTTAGGACTTAAGAACACTGAAGCTTTCTTT,CASSLGLKNTEAFF,NA,TRBV7-6,NA,TRBJ1-1
TGCGCCAGCAGCCAAGATCGCGCCGGGGAGCTGTTTTTT,CASSQDRAGELFF,NA,TRBV4-3,few,TRBJ2-2
TGTGCCAGCAGCTTAGAACAGGGGTTGTCAGCTTTCTTT,CASSLEQGLSAFF,TRBD1,TRBV7-2,NA,TRBJ1-1
TGTGCCACGCGGTATACCCTGGACACTGAAGCTTTCTTT,CATRYTLDTEAFF,NA,TRBV15,once,TRBJ1-1
TGTGCCAGCTCGTTCGGACAGGGATCCTTCGGCTACACCTTC,CASSFGQGSFGYTF,TRBD1,TRBV18,NA,TRBJ1-2
TGTGCCTGGAGTGCAGGGCCCCAGTACTTC,CAWSAGPQYF,NA,TRBV30,few,TRBJ2-5
TGTGCCAGCAGTAGGACAGTTAAGAACACCGGGGAGCTGTTTTTT,CASSRTVKNTGELFF,NA,TRBV6-1,NA,TRBJ2-2
TGTGCCAGTAGTGCCAGGGGCACTGAAGCTTTCTTT,CASSARGTEAFF,NA,TRBV19,few,TRBJ1-1
TGTGCCTGGAGTGGACAGTTGGACACCGGGGAGCTGTTTTTT,CAWSGQLDTGELFF,NA,TRBV30,NA,TRBJ2-2
TGCGCCAGCAGCTTGACAGGGGGCAATCAGCCCCAGCATTTT,CASSLTGGNQPQHF,TRBD1,TRBV5-1,NA,TRBJ1-5
TGTGCCAGCAGGTGGACCGGGGGATCCTACGAGCAGTACTTC,CASRWTGGSYEQYF,NA,TRBV28,NA,TRBJ2-7
TGTGCCAGCAGCTTCGAGGGGGCAAGAGGCTACACCTTC,CASSFEGARGYTF,TRBD1,TRBV7-2,NA,TRBJ1-2
TGTGCCAGCTCACTCGACAGGGTGGGAGCTTACGAGCAGTACTTC,CASSLDRVGAYEQYF,TRBD1,TRBV18,NA,TRBJ2-7